The sequence of this TCR beta chain was determined in a study of vaccination effects on CD4 cells after COVID-19. In the ViraFEST assay, antigen-specific CD4+ clonotypes were identified by expansion after peptide-pool stimulation. With around ten days of culture completed, CD4+ T cells were isolated. Recipients of the vaccine had no prior SARS-CoV-2 infection and negative nucleocapsid antibodies. Approximately 2.1 million PBMC were placed in each well, which was supplemented with 10 IU/ml IL-2 and around 10 ug/ml peptides. A few counts support this clone. The antigen is undetermined. Germline V gene data show CDR1 as MNHEY and CDR2 as SVGEGT. The CDR3 runs 15 residues. V lost 2 bases and J 1 base, leaving 11 bases between the germline ends. Clones were read by immunoSEQ multiplex PCR, and TCRdb kept only the in-frame ones, dropping some. The sample has 55,000 to 80,000 clones, approximately 70% seen once.

The chain links TRBV6-2 or TRBV6-3 to TRBJ1-1; D is perhaps TRBD1 (5 bases). The clonotype comes from a human donor who received a COVID-19 vaccine. The specimen was CD4+ T cells from PBMCs cultured with HCoV-OC43 spike peptides, collected before COVID-19 vaccination. As for subset: HCoV-OC43 spike overlapping peptide pool stimulation. CDR3 residues: CASSYLGAGNTEAFF. Here the CDR3 DNA reads TGTGCCAGCAGTTACCTCGGGGCGGGGAACACTGAAGCTTTCTTT.